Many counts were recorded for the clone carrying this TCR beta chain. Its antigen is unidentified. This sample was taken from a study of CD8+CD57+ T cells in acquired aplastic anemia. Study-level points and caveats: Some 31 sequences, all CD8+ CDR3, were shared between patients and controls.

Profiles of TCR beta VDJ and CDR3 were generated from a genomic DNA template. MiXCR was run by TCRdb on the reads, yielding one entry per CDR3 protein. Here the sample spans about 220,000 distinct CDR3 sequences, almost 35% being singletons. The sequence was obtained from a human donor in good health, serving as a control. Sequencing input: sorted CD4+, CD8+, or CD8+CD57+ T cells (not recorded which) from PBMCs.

The CDR3 nucleotides read TGTGCCAGCAGTTTGAGAAGCTATGGCTACACCTTC. This codes for CASSLRSYGYTF. V usage is TRBV12-3 or TRBV12-4 and J usage is TRBJ1-2; D unresolved. Trimming removed 3 bases at V and 4 bases at J, with 6 bases between. There are 12 residues in the CDR3.